A single T cell receptor beta chain is shown here with its context. The CDR3 runs 14 residues. Germline V gene lookup returns CDR1 SQVTM and CDR2 ANQGSEA. V trimming: 3 bases; J trimming: 6 bases; junction bases outside the gene matches: 6. These data belong to a study of blood T cell repertoires in COVID-19. Study summary: COVID-19 samples from acute and convalescent phases originated in the United States, Italy and Spain. The cDNA or gDNA used as material had been derived from T cells, B-cell-depleted T cells, or PBMCs.

How the authors handled the data: Amplifying reference gene primers gave estimates of nucleated cell counts. TCRdb's table, derived via immunoSEQ multiplex PCR, lists solely in-frame clones and lacks some. That table supplies the V and J calls and clone size; D and trimming were determined from the DNA. The sample yields more than 85,000 clones, approximately 78% seen once. The gene calls are TRBV29-1 and TRBJ2-1, with 9 bases that match TRBD1. The receptor was isolated from a man aged 60 to 75 with active or convalescent COVID-19. The sample taken for sequencing was peripheral blood. CDR3 region: CSVDYRGQVNEQFF. For the CDR3, the DNA is TGCAGCGTTGATTACAGGGGGCAGGTCAATGAGCAGTTCTTC.